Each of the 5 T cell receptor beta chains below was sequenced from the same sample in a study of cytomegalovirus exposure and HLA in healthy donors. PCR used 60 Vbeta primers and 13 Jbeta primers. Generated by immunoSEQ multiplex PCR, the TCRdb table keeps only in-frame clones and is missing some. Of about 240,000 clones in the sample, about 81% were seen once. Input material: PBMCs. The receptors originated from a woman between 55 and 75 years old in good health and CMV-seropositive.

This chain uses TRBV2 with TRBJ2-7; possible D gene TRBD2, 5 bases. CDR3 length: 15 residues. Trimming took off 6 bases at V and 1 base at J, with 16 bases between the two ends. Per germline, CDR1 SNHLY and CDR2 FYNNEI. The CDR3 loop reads CASRSGPAWSYEQYF. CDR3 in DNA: TGTGCCAGCAGGAGCGGACCTGCGTGGTCCTACGAGCAGTACTTC.

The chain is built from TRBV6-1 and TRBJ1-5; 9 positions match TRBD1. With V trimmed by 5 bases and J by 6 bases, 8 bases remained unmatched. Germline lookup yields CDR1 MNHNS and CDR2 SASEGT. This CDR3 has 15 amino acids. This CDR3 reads CASSPPGTGTQPQHF. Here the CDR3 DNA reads TGTGCCAGCAGTCCACCCGGGACAGGGACTCAGCCCCAGCATTTT.

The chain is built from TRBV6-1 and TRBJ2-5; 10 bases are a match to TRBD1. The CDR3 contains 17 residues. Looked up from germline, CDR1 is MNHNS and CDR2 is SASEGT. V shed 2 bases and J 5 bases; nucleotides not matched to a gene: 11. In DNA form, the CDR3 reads TGTGCCAGCAGTGAAATGGGACAGGGGTTTCTTTCGGAGACCCAGTACTTC. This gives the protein CASSEMGQGFLSETQYF.

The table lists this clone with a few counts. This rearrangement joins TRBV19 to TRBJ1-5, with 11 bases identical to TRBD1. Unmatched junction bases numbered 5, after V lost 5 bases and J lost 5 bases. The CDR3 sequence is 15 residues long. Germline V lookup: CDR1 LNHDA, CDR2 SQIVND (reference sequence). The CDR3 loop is CASSWGQGGYQPQHF. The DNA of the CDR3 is TGTGCCAGTAGTTGGGGACAGGGGGGATATCAGCCCCAGCATTTT.

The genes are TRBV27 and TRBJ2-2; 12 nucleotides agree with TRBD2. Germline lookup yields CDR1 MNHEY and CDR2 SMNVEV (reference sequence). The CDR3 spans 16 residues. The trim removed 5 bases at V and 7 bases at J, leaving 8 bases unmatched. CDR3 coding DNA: TGTGCCAGCAGTACTCTAGCGGGAGGGCTAATCGGGGAGCTGTTTTTT. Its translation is CASSTLAGGLIGELFF.